Listed here are 16 T cell receptor beta chains from one sample, sequenced in a study of response to subunit inactivated influenza vaccine. TCRdb reprocessed the RT-PCR reads with MiXCR, giving one entry per CDR3 protein. The sample yields about 650,000 distinct CDR3 sequences, 15% to 17% seen once. Specimen: PBMCs from blood, collected roughly 12 days after vaccination. The receptors shown here come from a man aged 50-59 years who received an inactivated influenza vaccine.

A word on this clonotype: A much larger clone differs by one base, so this may be a read error. The CDR3 nucleotides are TGCAGCGTTGAAGAGGTCACAGCTACGCAGTATTTT. Its protein is CSVEEVTATQYF. V gene TRBV29-1 combines with J gene TRBJ2-3; D not certain. This CDR3 is 12 amino acids long. Germline loops: CDR1 SQVTM, CDR2 ANQGSEA.

This clonotype was seen a handful of times. V gene TRBV12-3 or TRBV12-4 combines with J gene TRBJ1-4; weak D call: TRBD1 (5 bases). This CDR3 region has 14 residues. The ends were cut back, 8 bases at V and 4 bases at J, with 14 bases in the middle. CDR3 region: CASGAGGNNEKLFF. The CDR3, as DNA: TGTGCCAGCGGCGCCGGGGGTAATAATGAAAAACTGTTTTTT.

This clonotype has only a few counts. The rearrangement links TRBV7-2 to TRBJ2-3; 13 bases match TRBD2. Germline V CDR1 and CDR2: SGHTA, FQGNSA. This CDR3 has 16 amino acids. V was pared by 5 bases and J by 6 bases, with 8 bases of the junction left unmatched. CDR3 sequence (DNA): TGTGCCAGCAGCGCGAGACTAGCGGGAGGCGGGGATACGCAGTATTTT. Translated, it gives CASSARLAGGGDTQYF.

Points on this clonotype: This CDR3 fails to terminate in the conserved phenylalanine or tryptophan, so it likely reflects a read error. No DNA is shown, since the ends of the CDR3 on it are uncertain; the CDR3 is the one TCRdb lists. The genes are TRBV6-2 or TRBV6-3 and TRBJ2-1; the D call in the table, TRBD1, was not verified against the DNA. Inclusive of both ends, the CDR3 amounts to 12 amino acids. Per the germline V gene, CDR1 is MNHEY and CDR2 is SVGEGT. The CDR3 here is CASSYGRAVRSI.

The CDR3: CSARDLAGGPDEQFF. DNA for the CDR3: TGCAGTGCTAGGGACCTAGCGGGAGGGCCCGATGAGCAGTTCTTC. The chain employs TRBV20-1 and TRBJ2-1; 12 nucleotides match TRBD2. CDR1 and CDR2 from the germline V gene are DFQATT and SNEGSKA (reference sequence). The length of the CDR3 is 15 residues. V was pared by 3 bases and J by 8 bases, with 8 bases of the junction left unmatched.

The CDR3 sequence is CASSLLAGGPSSYNEQFF. Here the CDR3 DNA reads TGTGCCAGCAGTTTGCTAGCGGGGGGGCCGAGCTCCTACAATGAGCAGTTCTTC. The chain joins TRBV12-3 or TRBV12-4 to TRBJ2-1; 12 bases are a match to TRBD2. V lost 3 bases, J lost 0 bases, and 6 bases stayed unmatched. This CDR3 spans 18 amino acids.

This clonotype was counted only a few times. This sequence joins TRBV7-2 and TRBJ2-2; the D is unclear. V was trimmed by 2 bases and J by 1 base, leaving 11 bases between them. Germline loops: CDR1 SGHTA, CDR2 FQGNSA. The CDR3 is made up of 16 amino acids. The CDR3 nucleotides read TGTGCCAGCAGCTTACGGCTGACGTGGAACACCGGGGAGCTGTTTTTT. The encoded protein is CASSLRLTWNTGELFF.

This clonotype was seen at least ten times. The V gene is TRBV15, the J gene TRBJ2-1; TRBD2 aligns across 9 bases. This CDR3 has 15 residues. V lost 6 bases to trimming and J lost 4 bases; unmatched junction nucleotides: 7. In germline, CDR1 is LNHNV, CDR2 YYDKDF (reference sequence). The CDR3 nucleotides are TGTGCCACCAGACCCGCGGGGGGGGCTTACAATGAGCAGTTCTTC. Its protein product is CATRPAGGAYNEQFF.

A single count supports this clonotype. The chain uses TRBV12-3 or TRBV12-4 and TRBJ2-7; 8 nucleotides match TRBD1. The V and J ends lost 2 bases and 2 bases, in that order; junction bases with no gene match: 11. The CDR3 totals 17 residues. The CDR3 DNA reads TGTGCCAGCAGTTTAATCTCCGCGGACAGGGACCCCTACGAGCAGTACTTC. It encodes CASSLISADRDPYEQYF.

This clonotype was seen a few times. This chain connects TRBV3-1 to TRBJ2-5; no firm D call. Trimming took off 5 bases at V and 1 base at J, with 14 bases between the two ends. This CDR3 spans 15 amino acids. From germline, CDR1 is LGHDT and CDR2 YNNKEL (reference sequence). Here the CDR3 DNA reads TGTGCCAGCAGCTACTCACAGATCGTCCAAGAGACCCAGTACTTC. Residues: CASSYSQIVQETQYF.

This clonotype turned up a few times. This chain links TRBV10-3 with TRBJ1-4; tentatively, D is TRBD1 (6 bases). Germline-derived CDR1 and CDR2 are ENHRY and SYGVKD. Trimming left V 5 bases short and J 8 bases short, with 18 bases between. The CDR3 is 15 amino acids. The CDR3 sequence: CAISPGGREGEKLFF. In DNA form, the CDR3 reads TGTGCCATCAGTCCCGGGGGCAGGGAGGGCGAAAAACTGTTTTTT.

The chain links TRBV20-1 to TRBJ2-7; 7 bases fit TRBD1. The CDR3 consists of 15 residues. The J segment lost 4 bases and the V segment lost 4 bases, leaving 13 bases of the junction unmatched. Germline V gene sequence: CDR1 DFQATT, CDR2 SNEGSKA (reference sequence). The CDR3 bases are TGCAGTGCTACTCGGCCGGGACAGAGCGTGTACGAGCAGTACTTC. Protein: CSATRPGQSVYEQYF.

The V call is TRBV4-3, the J call TRBJ1-2, with D maybe TRBD1 (5 bases). CDR1 LGHNA and CDR2 YSLEER come from the germline V gene. Trimming removed 1 base from V and 4 bases from J, with 19 bases in between. This CDR3 contains 17 residues. The CDR3 nucleotides read TGCGCCAGCAGCCAAGGGTTATTACAGGCGCCGATCTATGGCTACACCTTC. Protein sequence: CASSQGLLQAPIYGYTF.

This chain joins TRBV12-3 or TRBV12-4 and TRBJ1-1; TRBD1 matches at 9 bases. Trimming took 0 bases from V and 6 from J; bases not matched to a gene: 5. The CDR3 extends over 15 amino acids. The CDR3 DNA is TGTGCCAGCAGTTTAGCGGGGACAGGGCTTTCTGAAGCTTTCTTT. It is translated as CASSLAGTGLSEAFF.

The sample holds a few counts of this clonotype. The chain recombines TRBV7-9 with TRBJ1-4; D gene uncertain. The V gene's germline CDR1 is SEHNR and CDR2 FQNEAQ (reference sequence). The CDR3 totals 14 residues. Trimming pared 5 bases from V and 7 bases from J, leaving 14 bases between. CDR3 nucleotides: TGTGCCAGCAGCCTCGTGGGGTCTGGTGAAAAACTGTTTTTT. This encodes CASSLVGSGEKLFF.

This clonotype appeared a few times. The J gene is TRBJ2-7, the V gene TRBV12-3 or TRBV12-4; possible D gene TRBD1, 6 bases. V lost 5 bases, J lost 0 bases, and 14 bases lay in between. This CDR3 region has 15 residues. CDR3 in amino acids: CASSKWTVPSYEQYF. The CDR3, as DNA: TGTGCCAGCAGTAAGTGGACAGTCCCCTCCTACGAGCAGTACTTC.